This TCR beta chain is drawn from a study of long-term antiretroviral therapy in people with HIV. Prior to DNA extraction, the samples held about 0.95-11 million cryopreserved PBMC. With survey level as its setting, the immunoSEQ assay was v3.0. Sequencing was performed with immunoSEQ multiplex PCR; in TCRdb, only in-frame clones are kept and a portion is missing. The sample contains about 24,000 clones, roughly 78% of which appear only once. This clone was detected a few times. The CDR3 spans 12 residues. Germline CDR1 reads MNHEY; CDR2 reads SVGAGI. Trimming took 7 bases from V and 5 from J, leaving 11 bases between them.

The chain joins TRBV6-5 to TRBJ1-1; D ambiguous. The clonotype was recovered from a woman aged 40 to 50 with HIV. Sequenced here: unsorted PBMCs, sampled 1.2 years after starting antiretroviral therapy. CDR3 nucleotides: TGTGCCAGCACTAGGTCATTTACTGAAGCTTTCTTT. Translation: CASTRSFTEAFF.